The 26 T cell receptor beta chains listed next were all sequenced from one sample in a study of blood T cell repertoires in COVID-19. Measured with immunoSEQ multiplex PCR; TCRdb has only the in-frame clones, and not every one. In the table there are about 170,000 clones, approximately 87% of which are singletons. Sequencing input: peripheral blood. The receptor set was obtained from an older woman with COVID-19, enrolled during active disease.

This rearrangement joins TRBV5-1 to TRBJ2-7; TRBD1 matches at 9 bases. The germline gives CDR1 SGHRS, CDR2 YFSETQ. The CDR3 has 13 amino acids. V gave up 3 bases and J gave up 5 bases; unmatched junction bases: 3. The CDR3 nucleotides are TGCGCCAGCAGCTGGGACAGGGTCAACGAGCAGTACTTC. Amino acids: CASSWDRVNEQYF.

The CDR3: CASSPGTGSLETQYF. In DNA, the CDR3 is TGTGCCAGCAGCCCCGGGACAGGGAGTTTAGAGACCCAGTACTTC. This chain links TRBV9 with TRBJ2-5; 9 positions agree with TRBD1. V lost 4 bases and J lost 4; bases outside the gene matches: 8. This CDR3 spans 15 amino acids. Germline lookup yields CDR1 SGDLS and CDR2 YYNGEE.

This clone has just one count. This chain links TRBV11-3 with TRBJ2-2, with D unresolved. CDR1 is SGHNT, CDR2 YENEEA, per germline. This CDR3 is 13 amino acids long. Trimming took off 5 bases at V and 4 bases at J, with 8 bases between the two ends. Here the CDR3 reads CASSGQITGELFF. In nucleotides, the CDR3 is TGTGCCAGCAGCGGTCAGATCACCGGGGAGCTGTTTTTT.

The rearrangement uses TRBV5-1 and TRBJ2-3, with D maybe TRBD2 (6 bases). This CDR3 is 16 amino acids long. Trimming cost V 0 bases and J 0 bases, with 11 bases left between them. The germline CDR1 and CDR2 sequences are SGHRS and YFSETQ. As DNA, the CDR3 is TGCGCCAGCAGCTTGGTAGGACTACCAAGCACAGATACGCAGTATTTT. This translates into CASSLVGLPSTDTQYF.

This chain joins TRBV5-1 and TRBJ1-2, with no clear D. The CDR3 runs to 14 residues. With 2 bases removed from V and 8 bases from J, the gap between germline ends came to 16 bases. Germline assignment: CDR1 SGHRS and CDR2 YFSETQ. The CDR3 DNA reads as TGCGCCAGCAGCTTTCAATTCTCCGGGAGCGGCTACACCTTC. Translated, it gives CASSFQFSGSGYTF.

The rearrangement joins TRBV6-4 to TRBJ2-7; TRBD2 matches at 9 bases. This CDR3 region has 14 residues. The germline V gene encodes CDR1 MRHNA and CDR2 SNTAGT. After removal of 0 bases from V and 6 bases from J, the junction contained 3 bases not matched to a gene. Written as DNA, the CDR3 is TGTGCCAGCAGTGACTCAGCGGGAGGCTCCGAGCAGTACTTC. Translated, it gives CASSDSAGGSEQYF.

CDR3 residues: CATGGWGETQYF. In nucleotides, the CDR3 is TGTGCTACCGGAGGGTGGGGGGAGACCCAGTACTTC. The rearrangement joins TRBV6-5 to TRBJ2-5, with D maybe TRBD2 (6 bases). This CDR3 is built from 12 residues. The germline V gene has CDR1 MNHEY and CDR2 SVGAGI.

The rearrangement uses TRBV19 and TRBJ1-4, with D tentatively TRBD1 (5 bases). The CDR3 loop spans 17 amino acids. CDR1 and CDR2 (germline): LNHDA, SQIVND (reference sequence). V was cut by 3 bases and J by 4 bases, with 18 bases left in between. The CDR3 bases are TGTGCCAGTAGTATCCTCGGGGGGAAATACCTTAATGAAAAACTGTTTTTT. Protein product: CASSILGGKYLNEKLFF.

The J gene is TRBJ2-2, the V gene TRBV5-6; perhaps TRBD2 as D (6 bases). Germline V gene data show CDR1 as SGHDT and CDR2 as YYEEEE. The CDR3 runs to 16 residues. V was trimmed by 1 base and J by 4 bases, leaving 14 bases between them. The CDR3 region has the DNA TGTGCCAGCAGCTTGCTGGGGGAGGTACGCACCGGGGAGCTGTTTTTT. This sequence encodes CASSLLGEVRTGELFF.

This clone was observed a handful of times. J is TRBJ1-1 and V is TRBV6-5; 10 bases match TRBD1. The ends lost 10 bases at V and 6 bases at J; junction bases unmatched: 11. In germline, CDR1 is MNHEY, CDR2 SVGAGI. The CDR3 has 14 residues. The CDR3, as DNA: TGTGCCACTGCTACGACAGGGGGCGACCCTGAAGCTTTCTTT. It translates to CATATTGGDPEAFF.

The chain employs TRBV6-5 and TRBJ1-4; D unresolved. This CDR3 comprises 14 residues. Trimming pared 5 bases from V and 12 bases from J, leaving 19 bases between. Germline V gene data show CDR1 as MNHEY and CDR2 as SVGAGI. This chain's CDR3 is CASSPSTPVGELFF. The CDR3 DNA is TGTGCCAGCAGTCCGTCAACCCCTGTCGGGGAACTGTTTTTT.

A single count supports this clone. The CDR3 DNA sequence: TGTGCCACCAGTGGTGACAGGGGGCTCGTTAAAACTAATGAAAAACTGTTTTTT. This encodes CATSGDRGLVKTNEKLFF. This rearrangement joins TRBV24-1 to TRBJ1-4, with 10 nucleotides matching TRBD1. The germline CDR1 and CDR2 sequences are KGHDR and SFDVKD. CDR3 length equals 18 residues. V lost 5 bases and J lost 1; bases outside the gene matches: 9.

This clone was recorded once. The chain recombines TRBV27 with TRBJ2-7, with TRBD1 identical over 9 bases. Germline V gives CDR1 MNHEY, CDR2 SMNVEV (reference sequence). V was clipped by 4 bases and J by 3 bases; unmatched bases: 10. The CDR3 extends over 16 amino acids. CDR3 nucleotides: TGTGCCAGCAGTTCTCGGACAGGGGTAACTTTCTACGAGCAGTACTTC. Its translation: CASSSRTGVTFYEQYF.

Comments on this clone: Other nucleotide sequences in the sample specify the same CDR3. The chain couples TRBV7-2 to TRBJ1-5; a weak D match, TRBD1 (5 bases). The germline V and J ends were trimmed by 3 bases and 2 bases, with 8 bases remaining between them. CDR3 length: 14 amino acids. Germline V gives CDR1 SGHTA, CDR2 FQGNSA. The CDR3 spells CASSFKGGNQPQHF. CDR3 in DNA: TGTGCCAGCAGCTTTAAAGGGGGCAATCAGCCCCAGCATTTT.

This chain uses TRBV6-5 with TRBJ1-2; D is ambiguous. The CDR3 is made up of 15 amino acids. Germline CDR1 and CDR2: MNHEY and SVGAGI. V gave up 0 bases and J gave up 3 bases, with 11 bases separating them. The CDR3 sequence is CASSYSRRLHYGYTF. The CDR3, as DNA: TGTGCCAGCAGTTACTCGAGGAGGCTTCACTATGGCTACACCTTC.

This sequence joins TRBV27 and TRBJ1-3; 7 bases agree with TRBD1. Germline values: CDR1 MNHEY, CDR2 SMNVEV (reference sequence). J lost 4 bases, V lost 5 bases, and 8 bases had no gene match. CDR3 length equals 15 residues. The CDR3 DNA sequence: TGTGCCAGCAGTAGACAGGGACTTCGAGGAAACACCATATATTTT. Translating it yields CASSRQGLRGNTIYF.

The V gene is TRBV7-3, the J gene TRBJ2-2; 10 bases fit TRBD1. Trimming at V came to 5 bases and at J to 2 bases, leaving 2 bases not matched to a gene. This CDR3 is 15 amino acids long. Germline V gene lookup returns CDR1 SGHTA and CDR2 FQGTGA. Here the CDR3 reads CASSRDRGNTGELFF. The CDR3 DNA is TGTGCCAGCAGCCGGGACAGGGGAAACACCGGGGAGCTGTTTTTT.

This clone was detected only once. This chain uses TRBV30 with TRBJ1-1, with unresolved D. Trimming shortened V by 0 bases and J by 1 base, and 3 bases separated the two germline ends. CDR1 GTSNPN and CDR2 SVGIG come from the germline V gene (reference sequence). CDR3 size: 12 residues. The CDR3 spells CAWSVANTEAFF. In DNA, the CDR3 is TGTGCCTGGAGTGTAGCGAACACTGAAGCTTTCTTT.

This rearrangement joins TRBV11-3 to TRBJ2-1; 11 bases agree with TRBD2. This CDR3 region has 16 residues. In germline, CDR1 is SGHNT, CDR2 YENEEA. With V trimmed by 5 bases and J by 12 bases, 15 bases remained unmatched. This CDR3 reads CASSHLILAGAKGQFF. For the CDR3, the DNA is TGTGCCAGCAGCCACCTAATACTAGCGGGAGCCAAGGGGCAGTTCTTC.

This clone has more than one count but fewer than ten. This sequence joins TRBV28 and TRBJ2-7; 7 bases line up with TRBD2. CDR1 MDHEN and CDR2 SYDVKM come from the germline V gene. This CDR3 contains 13 residues. V lost 3 bases to trimming and J lost 3 bases; unmatched junction nucleotides: 2. The CDR3 spells CASSLGGSYEQYF. The CDR3 DNA is TGTGCCAGCAGTTTGGGGGGGAGCTACGAGCAGTACTTC. The variable domain in full, with the rest retrieved from reference TRBV28 and TRBJ2-7, is DVKVTQSSRYLVKRTGEKVFLECVQDMDHENMFWYRQDPGLGLRLIYFSYDVKMKEKGDIPEGYSVSREKKERFSLILESASTNQTSMYLCASSLGGSYEQYFGPGTRLTVT.

The chain has TRBV19 and TRBJ1-5; the match to TRBD1 covers 10 bases. The CDR3 has 16 amino acids. With 5 bases clipped from V and 3 bases from J, the junction kept 7 bases outside the gene matches. The germline CDR1 and CDR2 sequences are LNHDA and SQIVND (reference sequence). CDR3 bases: TGTGCCAGTAGTCCACCGACAGGGGGCATCAATCAGCCCCAGCATTTT. This translates into CASSPPTGGINQPQHF.

The chain is built from TRBV7-2 and TRBJ2-1, with TRBD2 identical over 7 bases. This CDR3 spans 16 amino acids. V lost 5 bases, J lost 7 bases, and 14 bases stayed unmatched. Germline-derived CDR1 and CDR2 are SGHTA and FQGNSA. DNA for the CDR3: TGTGCCAGCAGCCTCCGAGCGGGAAGGATTGTAAATGAGCAGTTCTTC. Its translation: CASSLRAGRIVNEQFF.

The CDR3 region is CASLGGGTQYF. CDR3 sequence (DNA): TGTGCCTCGCTTGGCGGGGGTACGCAGTATTTT. V and J are TRBV30 and TRBJ2-3; the match to TRBD2 covers 7 bases. V trimming: 7 bases; J trimming: 8 bases; junction bases outside the gene matches: 6. This CDR3 comprises 11 residues. Germline values: CDR1 GTSNPN, CDR2 SVGIG (reference sequence).

The genes are TRBV19 and TRBJ2-3; a weak D match, TRBD2 (6 bases). The CDR3 runs to 15 residues. With 5 bases removed from V and 1 base from J, the gap between germline ends came to 13 bases. Looked up from germline, CDR1 is LNHDA and CDR2 is SQIVND (reference sequence). The CDR3 sequence: CASSPRLVGTDTQYF. The CDR3 DNA reads as TGTGCCAGTAGTCCAAGACTAGTGGGCACAGATACGCAGTATTTT.

The DNA of the CDR3 is TGTGCCAGCAGCTTCACAGGTTACTCCTACGAGCAGTACTTC. This codes for CASSFTGYSYEQYF. This chain joins TRBV7-8 and TRBJ2-7; D might be TRBD1 (5 bases). Between the trimmed V and J ends, which lost 3 bases and 0 bases, there was a span of 9 bases. Germline CDR1 reads SGHVS; CDR2 reads FQNEAQ. The CDR3 totals 14 residues.

This clone was counted a single time. Here the CDR3 DNA reads TGTGCCAGCAGCCAACGCGGGACAGGGCCCCCTGGGGCCAACGTCCTGACTTTC. It translates to CASSQRGTGPPGANVLTF. The J gene is TRBJ2-6, the V gene TRBV3-1 (or the pseudogene TRBV3-2); 9 bases align to TRBD1. CDR1 LGHDT and CDR2 YNNKEL come from the germline V gene (reference sequence). The junction had 7 bases not matched to a gene; V was cut back by 2 bases and J by 2 bases. The CDR3 covers 18 residues.